This T cell receptor beta chain was documented in a study of blood T cells in healthy people across ages. The V and J ends lost 0 bases and 3 bases, in that order; junction bases with no gene match: 1. Germline V gives CDR1 KGHSH, CDR2 LQKENI. The CDR3 totals 15 residues. A note on this clonotype: Antigen: not known.

Primers used in a second PCR of roughly 7 to 11 cycles were a sample-barcoded 5' primer and a J-beta primer mix. TCRdb re-derived calls from the 5' RACE reads in MiXCR, one entry per CDR3 protein. This sample carries hundreds of thousands of distinct CDR3 sequences, over 20% of them seen once, and the ten largest clones take approximately 3.7%. Findings and caveats of the study: Naive and antigen-experienced cells were not separated, limiting conclusive comparison.

The clonotype was recovered from a man between 65 and 85 years old in good health. The chain recombines TRBV18 with TRBJ1-1; 10 bases match TRBD1. The source material was blood. The CDR3 sequence: CASSPPGQGYTEAFF. CDR3 bases: TGTGCCAGCTCACCACCGGGACAGGGGTACACTGAAGCTTTCTTT.